This TCR beta chain was recorded in a study of blood T cell repertoires in COVID-19 (dated by TCRdb to between 2020 and 2021). At the level of the whole study: Collaborator samples came from the United States, Italy and Spain and covered acute and convalescent phases of COVID-19. The prospective study material was composed of cDNA or gDNA derived from T cells, B-cell-depleted T cells, or PBMCs. Deeply sampled blood TCRbeta repertoires from subjects exposed to, actively infected with, or recovered from COVID-19 were included in the dataset. A freely available public database, intended as a resource for researchers studying the immune response to SARS-CoV-2, is where the repertoires were released. The samples were drawn from two sources: the first 160 participants of the ongoing ImmuneRACE study, and 1,254 subjects contributed by 6 global collaborators. Sample metadata almost always included a de-identified subject ID, COVID-19 status, age in years and sex. Where available, HLA class I and class II types were obtained from metadata supplied by the sample provider rather than from assay-based typing. The study at large found these results: The amount of clinical and demographic metadata varied by source and participant and was provided uncurated.

Another Seattle source contributed samples from volunteer blood donors who had recovered from COVID-19. Each collaborating institution followed its own protocols to collect whole blood in K2EDTA tubes. For TCRbeta analysis, collaborators shipped samples as frozen whole blood, isolated PBMCs, or DNA extracted from either of those sample types. Concerning this clone: This clone's antigen is unknown. One base away there is no much larger clone; base qualities are not given. Other DNA sequences within the sample encode an identical CDR3.

The immunoSEQ Assay, a bias-controlled multiplex PCR, was used to amplify TCRbeta CDR3 regions from genomic DNA. The study's processing was this. Within the assay, amplification of reference gene primers was used to estimate how many nucleated cells each sample contained. Sequence reads were collapsed and filtered to measure the absolute abundance of every unique TCRbeta CDR3 rearrangement. Productive Simpson clonality was computed per sample as the square root of Simpson's diversity index over productive rearrangements. TCRdb holds this immuneACCESS table with in-frame rearrangements only. Some clones are missing; in checked studies, unresolved V genes explain under half, and the rest has no known cause. D and trimming come from the DNA, and the V and J calls and clone size come from that table. The sample table lists 200,000 to 300,000 clones, about 87% of them with a count of one. 1.5% of the sample goes to the ten largest clones.

This sequence originates from a woman aged 40-49 years who had recovered from COVID-19. Sequences were obtained from peripheral blood.

The CDR3 region: CASSQEALNYGYTF. The sequenced DNA is TGCGCCAGCAGCCAAGAGGCTTTAAACTATGGCTACACCTTC. Here the chain combines TRBV4-1 and TRBJ1-2, with the D gene call left open. The CDR3 contains 14 residues, cysteine and phenylalanine counted. Only the CDR3 part of the read is kept: 42 bases, read in frame from the first base. V is reduced by 0 bases and J by 2 bases, leaving a spacing of 7 bases between them. CDR1 and CDR2 are drawn from the germline V gene: MGHRA, YSYEKL.